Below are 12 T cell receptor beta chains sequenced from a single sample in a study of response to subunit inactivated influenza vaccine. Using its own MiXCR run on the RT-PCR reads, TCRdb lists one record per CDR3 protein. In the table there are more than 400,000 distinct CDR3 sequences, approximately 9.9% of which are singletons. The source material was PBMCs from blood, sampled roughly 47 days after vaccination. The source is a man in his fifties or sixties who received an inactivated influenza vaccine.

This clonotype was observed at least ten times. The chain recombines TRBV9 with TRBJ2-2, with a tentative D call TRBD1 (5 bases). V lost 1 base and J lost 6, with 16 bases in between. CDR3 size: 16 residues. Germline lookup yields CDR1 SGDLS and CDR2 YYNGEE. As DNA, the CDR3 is TGTGCCAGCAGCGTATTCTCTTTTGGACAACCCGGGGAGCTGTTTTTT. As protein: CASSVFSFGQPGELFF.

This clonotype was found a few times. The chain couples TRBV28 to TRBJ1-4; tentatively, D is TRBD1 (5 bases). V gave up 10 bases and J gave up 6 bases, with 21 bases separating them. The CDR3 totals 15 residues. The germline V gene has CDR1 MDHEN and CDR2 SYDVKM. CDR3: CATTPGTGTYEKLFF. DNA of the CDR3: TGTGCCACCACCCCCGGGACCGGGACGTATGAAAAACTGTTTTTT.

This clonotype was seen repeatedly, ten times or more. The CDR3: CASSPPFREGNIQYF. The CDR3 nucleotides read TGTGCCAGCAGCCCCCCGTTCAGGGAAGGAAACATTCAGTACTTC. This chain connects TRBV7-9 to TRBJ2-4, with D tentatively TRBD1 (5 bases). This CDR3 is 15 amino acids long. The germline V gene has CDR1 SEHNR and CDR2 FQNEAQ (reference sequence). Trimming cost V 5 bases and J 6 bases, with 17 bases left between them.

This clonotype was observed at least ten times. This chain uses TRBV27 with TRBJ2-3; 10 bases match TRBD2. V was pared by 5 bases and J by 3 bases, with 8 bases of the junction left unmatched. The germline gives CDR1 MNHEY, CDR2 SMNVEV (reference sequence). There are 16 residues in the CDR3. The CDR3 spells CASSRFSGRRTDTQYF. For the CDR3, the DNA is TGTGCCAGCAGTCGGTTTAGCGGGAGGAGGACAGATACGCAGTATTTT.

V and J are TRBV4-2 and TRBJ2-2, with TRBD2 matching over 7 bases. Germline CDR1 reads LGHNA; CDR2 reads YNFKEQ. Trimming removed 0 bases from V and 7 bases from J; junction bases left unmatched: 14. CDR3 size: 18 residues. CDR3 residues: CASSQDILSRERGGELFF. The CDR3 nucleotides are TGTGCCAGCAGCCAAGACATACTGTCGCGGGAGAGGGGCGGGGAGCTGTTTTTT.

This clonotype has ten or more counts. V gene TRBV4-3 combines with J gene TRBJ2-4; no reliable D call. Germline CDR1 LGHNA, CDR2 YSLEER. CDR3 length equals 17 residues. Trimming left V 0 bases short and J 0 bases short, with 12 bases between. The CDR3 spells CASSQDTKGLAKNIQYF. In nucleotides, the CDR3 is TGCGCCAGCAGCCAAGATACGAAAGGGTTAGCCAAAAACATTCAGTACTTC.

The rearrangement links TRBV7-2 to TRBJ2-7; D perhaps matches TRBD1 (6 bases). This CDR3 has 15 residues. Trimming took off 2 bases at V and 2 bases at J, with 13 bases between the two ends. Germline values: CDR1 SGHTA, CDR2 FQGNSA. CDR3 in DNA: TGTGCCAGCAGCTTAAATACAGGGAGCGCCTACGAGCAGTACTTC. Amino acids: CASSLNTGSAYEQYF.

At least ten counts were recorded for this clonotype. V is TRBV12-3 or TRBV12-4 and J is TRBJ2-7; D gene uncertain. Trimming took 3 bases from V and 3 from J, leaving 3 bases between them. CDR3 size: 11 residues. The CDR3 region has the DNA TGTGCCAGCAGTTTCGGCTACGAGCAGTACTTC. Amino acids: CASSFGYEQYF.

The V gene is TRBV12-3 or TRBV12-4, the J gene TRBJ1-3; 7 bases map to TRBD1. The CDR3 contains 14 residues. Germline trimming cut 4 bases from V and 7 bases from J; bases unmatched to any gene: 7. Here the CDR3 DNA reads TGTGCCAGCAGTTCCCCGTTACAGGGGAACACCATATATTTT. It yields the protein CASSSPLQGNTIYF.

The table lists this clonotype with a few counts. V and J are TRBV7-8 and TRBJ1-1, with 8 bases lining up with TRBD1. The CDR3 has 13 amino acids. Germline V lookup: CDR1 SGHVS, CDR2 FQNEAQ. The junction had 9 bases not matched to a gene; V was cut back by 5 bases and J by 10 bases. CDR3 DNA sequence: TGTGCCAGCAGCGATAGGACAGGGCAAGGAGCTTTCTTT. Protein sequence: CASSDRTGQGAFF.

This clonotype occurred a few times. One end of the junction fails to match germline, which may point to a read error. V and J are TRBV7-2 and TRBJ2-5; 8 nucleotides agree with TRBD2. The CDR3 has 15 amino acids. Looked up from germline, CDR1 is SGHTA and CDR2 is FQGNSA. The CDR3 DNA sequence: TGTGCCAGCAGCCTAGCGGCGGGGGGTGGAGAGACCCAGTACTTC. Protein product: CASSLAAGGGETQYF. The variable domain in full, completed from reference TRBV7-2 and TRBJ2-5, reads GAGVSQSPSNKVTEKGKDVELRCDPISGHTALYWYRQSLGQGLEFLIYFQGNSAPDKSGLPSDRFSAERTGGSVSTLTIQRTQQEDSAVYLCASSLAAGGGETQYFGPGTRLLVL.

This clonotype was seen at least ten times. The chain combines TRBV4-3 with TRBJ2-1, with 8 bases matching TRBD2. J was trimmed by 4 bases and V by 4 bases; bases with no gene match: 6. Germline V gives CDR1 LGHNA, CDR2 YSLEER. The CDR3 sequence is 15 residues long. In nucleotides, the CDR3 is TGCGCCAGCAGCCTCACTAGCGGAATATACAATGAGCAGTTCTTC. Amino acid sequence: CASSLTSGIYNEQFF.